The next 29 T cell receptor beta chains were all read from a single sample in a study of human T cells and chemical hapten exposure. A single record per CDR3 protein comes from TCRdb applying MiXCR to the 5' RACE reads. There are fewer than 150,000 distinct CDR3 sequences in the sample; more than 15% occur only once, and approximately 3% lies in the top ten. The study extracted total RNA from unfractionated whole blood. These receptors were collected from a human donor in good health.

This clonotype has just a few counts. The chain has TRBV20-1 and TRBJ2-7; the match to TRBD2 covers 13 bases. Germline values: CDR1 DFQATT, CDR2 SNEGSKA (reference sequence). Trimming took 2 bases from V and 2 from J; bases not matched to a gene: 3. This CDR3 is 15 amino acids long. The CDR3 DNA reads as TGCAGTGCTAGACCCGGGACTAGCGGGACCTACGAGCAGTACTTC. Amino acids: CSARPGTSGTYEQYF.

The chain is built from TRBV6-6 and TRBJ2-7; D not certain. The CDR3 runs 17 residues. Germline V gene lookup returns CDR1 MNHNY and CDR2 SVGAGI (reference sequence). V lost 0 bases and J lost 2, with 17 bases in between. The CDR3 reads CASSYSAASSFAYEQYF. The CDR3 DNA follows: TGTGCCAGCAGTTACTCCGCGGCGTCTAGTTTTGCCTACGAGCAGTACTTC.

This chain joins TRBV7-9 and TRBJ2-1; 7 bases fit TRBD1. CDR3 length equals 19 residues. Looked up from germline, CDR1 is SEHNR and CDR2 is FQNEAQ (reference sequence). The J segment lost 6 bases and the V segment lost 1 base, leaving 18 bases of the junction unmatched. CDR3 protein: CASSLVPDRFSPGFNEQFF. The CDR3 region has the DNA TGTGCCAGCAGCTTAGTCCCGGACAGGTTTTCCCCGGGGTTCAATGAGCAGTTCTTC.

The chain has TRBV5-4 and TRBJ2-3; 11 bases are shared with TRBD2. Germline lookup yields CDR1 SGHNT and CDR2 YYREEE (reference sequence). The V gene end was trimmed by 4 bases and the J gene end by 2 bases; junction bases not matched to a gene: 3. The CDR3 is 15 residues long. CDR3 coding DNA: TGTGCCAGCAGCCCACTAGCGGGAGACACAGATACGCAGTATTTT. Encoded protein: CASSPLAGDTDTQYF.

This clonotype was picked up a small number of times. CDR3 nucleotides: TGTGCCAGCAGCCAAGGCGAGAGTCAGCCCCAGCATTTT. Translation: CASSQGESQPQHF. The J gene is TRBJ1-5, the V gene TRBV12-3 or TRBV12-4; D remains ambiguous. Trimming pared 6 bases from V and 6 bases from J, leaving 12 bases between. The CDR3 sequence is 13 residues long.

This clonotype was counted only a few times. The rearrangement joins TRBV11-2 to TRBJ2-3, with 8 bases lining up with TRBD2. Per the germline V gene, CDR1 is SGHAT and CDR2 is FQNNGV. The length of the CDR3 is 13 residues. V was clipped by 9 bases and J by 4 bases; unmatched bases: 6. The CDR3 DNA reads as TGTGCCAGTGCGGGGGGTGGCGCAGATACGCAGTATTTT. It specifies CASAGGGADTQYF.

This sequence joins TRBV12-3 or TRBV12-4 and TRBJ2-3, with 11 bases that match TRBD2. V was pared by 7 bases and J by 7 bases, with 10 bases of the junction left unmatched. The CDR3 is made up of 15 amino acids. The CDR3 DNA is TGTGCCAGCACCCGTACTAGCGGGAGTTCCCATACGCAGTATTTT. As protein: CASTRTSGSSHTQYF.

The gene calls are TRBV12-3 or TRBV12-4 and TRBJ1-2; 7 bases align to TRBD1. The CDR3 is 13 residues long. V shed 5 bases and J 5 bases; nucleotides not matched to a gene: 5. CDR3 region: CASSPDREYGYTF. DNA for the CDR3: TGTGCCAGCAGTCCCGACAGGGAGTATGGCTACACCTTC.

This chain joins TRBV5-5 and TRBJ2-5, with D possibly being TRBD1 (6 bases). The CDR3 consists of 14 residues. Germline CDR1 is SGHKS and CDR2 is YYEKEE (reference sequence). The germline V and J ends were trimmed by 7 bases and 2 bases, with 15 bases remaining between them. In DNA form, the CDR3 reads TGTGCCAGCTTAACAGGGCCTCGACAAGAGACCCAGTACTTC. Protein: CASLTGPRQETQYF. The full variable domain, in which reference TRBV5-5 and TRBJ2-5 provide the parts outside the CDR3, is DAGVTQSPTHLIKTRGQQVTLRCSPISGHKSVSWYQQVLGQGPQFIFQYYEKEERGRGNFPDRFSARQFPNYSSELNVNALLLGDSALYLCASLTGPRQETQYFGPGTRLLVL.

The chain carries TRBV13 and TRBJ2-1, with TRBD2 as a possible D gene (5 bases). Trimming cost V 3 bases and J 2 bases, with 8 bases left between them. The CDR3 covers 14 residues. In germline, CDR1 is PRHDT, CDR2 FYEKMQ (reference sequence). CDR3 region: CASSFRGPYNEQFF. DNA for the CDR3: TGTGCCAGCAGCTTCCGAGGGCCCTACAATGAGCAGTTCTTC. The entire variable domain, with the rest obtained from reference TRBV13 and TRBJ2-1, is as follows: AAGVIQSPRHLIKEKRETATLKCYPIPRHDTVYWYQQGPGQDPQFLISFYEKMQSDKGSIPDRFSAQQFSDYHSELNMSSLELGDSALYFCASSFRGPYNEQFFGPGTRLTVL.

The chain recombines TRBV12-3 or TRBV12-4 with TRBJ2-1, with a tentative D call TRBD2 (5 bases). CDR3 length: 15 amino acids. The V end was cut by 1 base, the J end by 0 bases, with 7 bases between. The CDR3 DNA sequence: TGTGCCAGCAGTTTAGTCGGGATCTCCTACAATGAGCAGTTCTTC. The encoded protein is CASSLVGISYNEQFF.

A few counts support this clonotype. The rearrangement joins TRBV29-1 to TRBJ2-6; D gene ambiguous. V was pared by 6 bases and J by 3 bases, with 9 bases between. The CDR3 spans 13 residues. Germline values: CDR1 SQVTM, CDR2 ANQGSEA. CDR3: CSVETYGANVLTF. DNA for the CDR3: TGCAGCGTAGAGACTTATGGGGCCAACGTCCTGACTTTC.

V is TRBV12-3 or TRBV12-4 and J is TRBJ2-1, with 7 bases lining up with TRBD1. CDR3 size: 15 residues. Trimming cost V 6 bases and J 7 bases; bases outside gene matches: 12. The CDR3 DNA reads as TGTGCCAGCAGCCCACAGGGGAATGGGTTGAATGAGCAGTTCTTC. It encodes CASSPQGNGLNEQFF.

This clonotype was found many times. The chain uses TRBV14 and TRBJ2-2, with unresolved D. Deletions cut 8 bases from V and 3 bases from J, with 7 bases between. CDR1 is SGHDN, CDR2 FVKESK, per germline. CDR3 size: 12 residues. The CDR3 nucleotides are TGTGCCAGCTTCGGGCACACCGGGGAGCTGTTTTTT. Its translation is CASFGHTGELFF.

This clonotype was seen only a few times. The chain is built from TRBV28 and TRBJ2-3; D might be TRBD1 (7 bases). The CDR3 is 16 residues long. The V end was cut by 1 base, the J end by 2 bases, with 13 bases between. Germline V gene sequence: CDR1 MDHEN, CDR2 SYDVKM. CDR3 loop: CASSLSGGKVTDTQYF. CDR3 nucleotides: TGTGCCAGCAGTTTATCAGGGGGGAAGGTCACAGATACGCAGTATTTT.

This chain uses TRBV20-1 with TRBJ1-5, with 9 bases that match TRBD1. J lost 3 bases, V lost 1 base, and 4 bases had no gene match. CDR3 size: 15 residues. Germline CDR1 DFQATT, CDR2 SNEGSKA (reference sequence). CDR3 in DNA: TGCAGTGCTAGAGTGACAGGGGGGTTCAATCAGCCCCAGCATTTT. Encoded protein: CSARVTGGFNQPQHF.

V is TRBV5-1 and J is TRBJ2-3, with no clear D. CDR1 and CDR2 (germline): SGHRS, YFSETQ. V was shortened by 0 bases and J by 0 bases, with 8 bases between the two germline ends. The CDR3 extends over 15 amino acids. CDR3 region: CASSLVGPSTDTQYF. The CDR3 nucleotides are TGCGCCAGCAGCTTGGTCGGGCCCAGCACAGATACGCAGTATTTT.

With regard to this clonotype: Germline is not matched at one junction end, which may reflect a read error. This chain joins TRBV11-2 and TRBJ2-1; D not certain. Germline V gene sequence: CDR1 SGHAT, CDR2 FQNNGV. The CDR3 is 13 residues long. The CDR3 DNA is TGTGCCAGCAGCTTAGTTCAGTACACTGAGCAGTTCTTC. Translation: CASSLVQYTEQFF.

The CDR3 spells CASSPGDRVVSPLHF. As DNA, the CDR3 is TGTGCCAGCAGTCCCGGGGACAGGGTAGTTTCACCCCTCCACTTT. The chain has TRBV6-5 and TRBJ1-6; TRBD1 matches 9 bases. The CDR3 contains 15 residues. In germline, CDR1 is MNHEY, CDR2 SVGAGI. V shed 5 bases, J shed 9 bases, and the junction held 8 bases outside the gene matches.

This clonotype appeared a few times. The rearrangement uses TRBV5-1 and TRBJ1-1, with no clear D. In germline, CDR1 is SGHRS, CDR2 YFSETQ. This CDR3 is 14 amino acids long. V gave up 2 bases and J gave up 5 bases, with 13 bases separating them. The CDR3 loop is CASSFNARGTEAFF. CDR3 DNA: TGCGCCAGCAGCTTCAACGCACGGGGAACTGAAGCTTTCTTT. The variable domain in full, completed from reference TRBV5-1 and TRBJ1-1, reads KAGVTQTPRYLIKTRGQQVTLSCSPISGHRSVSWYQQTPGQGLQFLFEYFSETQRNKGNFPGRFSGRQFSNSRSEMNVSTLELGDSALYLCASSFNARGTEAFFGQGTRLTVV.

The chain employs TRBV7-2 and TRBJ2-3; 12 positions match TRBD2. This CDR3 contains 19 residues. Germline V lookup: CDR1 SGHTA, CDR2 FQGNSA. V lost 2 bases, J lost 2 bases, and 11 bases stayed unmatched. The CDR3 nucleotides are TGTGCCAGCAGCTTAACGCCTTGGACTAGCGGGACCTCCACAGATACGCAGTATTTT. This codes for CASSLTPWTSGTSTDTQYF.

The chain has TRBV6-5 and TRBJ2-1, with D perhaps TRBD1 (5 bases). The CDR3 runs to 11 residues. The germline V gene encodes CDR1 MNHEY and CDR2 SVGAGI. The V end was cut by 7 bases, the J end by 10 bases, with 11 bases between. The CDR3 region is CASTGHGEQFF. The CDR3 DNA follows: TGTGCCAGCACCGGACATGGGGAGCAGTTCTTC.

This clonotype was counted between two and nine times. The CDR3 nucleotides read TGTGCCAGCAGCTTCGACAGCGCAACTAATGAAAAACTGTTTTTT. It translates to CASSFDSATNEKLFF. This rearrangement joins TRBV5-6 to TRBJ1-4, with a weak D call TRBD1 (5 bases). The CDR3 extends over 15 amino acids. The germline V and J ends were trimmed by 2 bases and 0 bases, with 8 bases remaining between them. CDR1 and CDR2 (germline): SGHDT, YYEEEE.

This clonotype was seen only a few times. The chain links TRBV30 to TRBJ1-5, with 10 positions matching TRBD1. The CDR3 totals 15 residues. Germline loops: CDR1 GTSNPN, CDR2 SVGIG (reference sequence). J was trimmed by 2 bases and V by 3 bases; bases with no gene match: 4. The CDR3 region is CAWSRTGGGNQPQHF. CDR3 nucleotide sequence: TGTGCCTGGAGCCGGACAGGGGGAGGCAATCAGCCCCAGCATTTT.

This clonotype was detected a few times. The V and J genes are TRBV28 and TRBJ2-3, with 11 bases that match TRBD2. Trimming removed 5 bases from V and 5 bases from J; junction bases left unmatched: 9. The CDR3 extends over 16 amino acids. Germline CDR1 reads MDHEN; CDR2 reads SYDVKM. Written as DNA, the CDR3 is TGTGCCAGCAGTGTAACTAGCGGGAGAAAGGGAGATACGCAGTATTTT. This translates into CASSVTSGRKGDTQYF.

The CDR3 loop is CATREDRRGTGELFF. DNA of the CDR3: TGTGCCACCAGAGAGGACCGACGGGGCACCGGGGAGCTGTTTTTT. The chain couples TRBV24-1 to TRBJ2-2; a weak D match, TRBD2 (5 bases). The germline CDR1 and CDR2 sequences are KGHDR and SFDVKD. This CDR3 contains 15 residues. V lost 7 bases and J 4 bases, leaving 15 bases between the germline ends.

The sample holds a few counts of this clonotype. The genes are TRBV24-1 and TRBJ1-3; D not resolved. Per the germline V gene, CDR1 is KGHDR and CDR2 is SFDVKD. The ends were cut back, 5 bases at V and 3 bases at J, with 1 base in the middle. CDR3 length: 11 amino acids. The CDR3 region is CATSVGNTIYF. CDR3 DNA: TGTGCCACCAGTGTTGGAAACACCATATATTTT.

This clonotype was found a few times. This sequence joins TRBV12-3 or TRBV12-4 and TRBJ2-7; TRBD1 aligns across 9 bases. The ends lost 5 bases at V and 3 bases at J; junction bases unmatched: 5. CDR3 length: 14 amino acids. CDR3 in amino acids: CASSPGTGNYEQYF. The DNA of the CDR3 is TGTGCCAGCAGTCCAGGGACAGGGAACTACGAGCAGTACTTC.

This sequence joins TRBV9 and TRBJ1-1, with D possibly TRBD1 on 5 matching bases. CDR1 SGDLS and CDR2 YYNGEE come from the germline V gene. The CDR3 spans 15 residues. V gave up 0 bases and J gave up 1 base, with 10 bases separating them. The CDR3 DNA sequence: TGTGCCAGCAGCGTAGGGGGGATCTCGAACACTGAAGCTTTCTTT. It codes for CASSVGGISNTEAFF. The entire variable domain, with the rest obtained from reference TRBV9 and TRBJ1-1, is as follows: DSGVTQTPKHLITATGQRVTLRCSPRSGDLSVYWYQQSLDQGLQFLIQYYNGEERAKGNILERFSAQQFPDLHSELNLSSLELGDSALYFCASSVGGISNTEAFFGQGTRLTVV.